A single sample is the source of the 30 T cell receptor beta chains below, sequenced in a study of cytomegalovirus exposure and HLA in healthy donors. The PCR had 60 Vbeta and 13 Jbeta primers. Using immunoSEQ multiplex PCR, the repertoire was profiled, and TCRdb retains in-frame clones only, with some absent. The sample contains 100,000 or so clones, 75% of which appear only once. Sequenced: PBMCs. These receptors were obtained from a middle-aged man in good health and CMV-seronegative.

The CDR3 sequence: CASSLGDRVTGELFF. Written as DNA, the CDR3 is TGTGCCAGCAGTTTGGGGGACAGGGTAACCGGGGAGCTGTTTTTT. The chain links TRBV28 to TRBJ2-2; 9 positions agree with TRBD1. The CDR3 covers 15 residues. The ends lost 3 bases at V and 5 bases at J; junction bases unmatched: 4. Germline assignment: CDR1 MDHEN and CDR2 SYDVKM.

The rearrangement links TRBV5-6 to TRBJ2-2, with 7 positions matching TRBD2. The germline V gene has CDR1 SGHDT and CDR2 YYEEEE. The ends lost 1 base at V and 3 bases at J; junction bases unmatched: 6. The length of the CDR3 is 16 residues. The CDR3 reads CASSLFREVHTGELFF. DNA for the CDR3: TGTGCCAGCAGCTTGTTCCGGGAGGTTCACACCGGGGAGCTGTTTTTT.

The V gene is TRBV19, the J gene TRBJ1-2; 10 positions agree with TRBD1. Germline CDR1 LNHDA, CDR2 SQIVND (reference sequence). V shed 7 bases and J 2 bases; nucleotides not matched to a gene: 10. The CDR3 is 16 residues long. CDR3 nucleotide sequence: TGTGCCAGTATTTTGACACCGGGACAGGGGAACTATGGCTACACCTTC. It codes for CASILTPGQGNYGYTF.

J is TRBJ2-1 and V is TRBV18; 7 bases map to TRBD2. The CDR3 loop spans 13 amino acids. J was trimmed by 10 bases and V by 2 bases; bases with no gene match: 5. CDR1 and CDR2 from the germline V gene are KGHSH and LQKENI. The CDR3 spells CASSPAASGEQFF. The CDR3 region has the DNA TGTGCCAGCTCACCAGCGGCTAGCGGAGAGCAGTTCTTC.

The V call is TRBV28, the J call TRBJ2-5, with TRBD1 identical over 7 bases. Trimming cost V 5 bases and J 1 base; bases outside gene matches: 10. The CDR3 is made up of 16 amino acids. Germline V CDR1 and CDR2: MDHEN, SYDVKM. CDR3 protein: CASSPSTGIVQETQYF. Here the CDR3 DNA reads TGTGCCAGCAGTCCATCGACAGGGATAGTCCAAGAGACCCAGTACTTC.

The chain uses TRBV30 and TRBJ2-7, with a tentative D call TRBD1 (6 bases). The CDR3 has 12 residues. CDR1 and CDR2 from the germline V gene are GTSNPN and SVGIG (reference sequence). Between the trimmed V and J ends, which lost 5 bases and 0 bases, there was a span of 8 bases. Here the CDR3 reads CAWDRHSYEQYF. As DNA, the CDR3 is TGTGCCTGGGACAGGCACTCCTACGAGCAGTACTTC.

V usage is TRBV4-3 and J usage is TRBJ1-2, with a possible D match to TRBD1 (6 bases). CDR3 length: 13 amino acids. Germline CDR1 reads LGHNA; CDR2 reads YSLEER. With 4 bases removed from V and 2 bases from J, the gap between germline ends came to 8 bases. In nucleotides, the CDR3 is TGCGCCAGCAGCCGCGACAGGAACTATGGCTACACCTTC. Protein: CASSRDRNYGYTF.

This chain uses TRBV28 with TRBJ1-1; TRBD1 is a possible D gene (6 bases). This CDR3 has 16 amino acids. Trimming left V 5 bases short and J 3 bases short, with 19 bases between. Germline CDR1 and CDR2: MDHEN and SYDVKM. CDR3 amino acids: CASSLRTVVWDTEAFF. Here the CDR3 DNA reads TGTGCCAGCAGTCTTCGGACAGTCGTTTGGGACACTGAAGCTTTCTTT.

V usage is TRBV15 and J usage is TRBJ2-1; D not resolved. The germline V gene has CDR1 LNHNV and CDR2 YYDKDF (reference sequence). V was shortened by 3 bases and J by 0 bases, with 9 bases between the two germline ends. The CDR3 consists of 15 residues. The chain's CDR3 is CATSSDLNSYNEQFF. The CDR3 coding sequence is TGTGCCACCAGCAGTGACTTGAACTCCTACAATGAGCAGTTCTTC. Using reference TRBV15 and TRBJ2-1 for the parts outside the CDR3, the full variable domain is DAMVIQNPRYQVTQFGKPVTLSCSQTLNHNVMYWYQQKSSQAPKLLFHYYDKDFNNEADTPDNFQSRRPNTSFCFLDIRSPGLGDTAMYLCATSSDLNSYNEQFFGPGTRLTVL.

The chain is built from TRBV18 and TRBJ2-7; no firm D call. The CDR3 length is 11 residues. V lost 5 bases, J lost 4 bases, and 6 bases lay in between. Germline V gene data show CDR1 as KGHSH and CDR2 as LQKENI. The CDR3 bases are TGTGCCAGCTCAACAGAGTACGAGCAGTACTTC. This gives the protein CASSTEYEQYF.

The rearrangement joins TRBV9 to TRBJ1-5; 11 positions match TRBD1. This CDR3 is 14 amino acids long. V was clipped by 7 bases and J by 1 base; unmatched bases: 1. CDR1 is SGDLS, CDR2 YYNGEE, per germline. This CDR3 reads CASGQGASNQPQHF. CDR3 nucleotides: TGTGCCAGCGGACAGGGGGCGAGCAATCAGCCCCAGCATTTT.

This clone showed up just a few times. V usage is TRBV5-8 and J usage is TRBJ2-7, with 8 bases identical to TRBD1. The CDR3 has 16 residues. V shed 10 bases, J shed 5 bases, and the junction held 20 bases outside the gene matches. Germline V CDR1 and CDR2: SGHTS, YDEGEE. The CDR3 loop reads CAGGHLSDRDIHEQYF. The CDR3 nucleotides read TGTGCCGGAGGGCACCTTTCGGACAGGGACATCCACGAGCAGTACTTC.

The CDR3 reads CASILAGPLEQYF. In nucleotides, the CDR3 is TGTGCCAGCATACTAGCGGGACCTCTTGAGCAGTACTTC. The chain carries TRBV5-8 and TRBJ2-7, with 10 bases matching TRBD2. CDR1 SGHTS and CDR2 YDEGEE come from the germline V gene. V was clipped by 6 bases and J by 7 bases; unmatched bases: 7. The CDR3 sequence is 13 residues long. Complete variable domain (other parts from reference TRBV5-8 and TRBJ2-7): EAGVTQSPTHLIKTRGQQATLRCSPISGHTSVYWYQQALGLGLQFLLWYDEGEERNRGNFPPRFSGRQFPNYSSELNVNALELEDSALYLCASILAGPLEQYFGPGTRLTVT.

The rearrangement uses TRBV5-4 and TRBJ2-7; 7 nucleotides match TRBD1. V was clipped by 5 bases and J by 0 bases; unmatched bases: 8. Germline V gene lookup returns CDR1 SGHNT and CDR2 YYREEE (reference sequence). This CDR3 comprises 15 residues. In DNA, the CDR3 is TGTGCCAGCAGGCAAGACAGGGCAAGCTCCTACGAGCAGTACTTC. Translated: CASRQDRASSYEQYF.

The J gene is TRBJ1-1, the V gene TRBV5-1, with 11 bases matching TRBD1. Trimming removed 4 bases from V and 4 bases from J; junction bases left unmatched: 6. Per germline, CDR1 SGHRS and CDR2 YFSETQ. The CDR3 totals 15 residues. The CDR3 coding sequence is TGCGCCAGCAGCGTGCATGGACAGGGGGCCACTGAAGCTTTCTTT. It yields the protein CASSVHGQGATEAFF.

This chain uses TRBV10-3 with TRBJ2-3; D is possibly TRBD1 (6 bases). Germline assignment: CDR1 ENHRY and CDR2 SYGVKD. Deletions cut 3 bases from V and 5 bases from J, with 6 bases between. CDR3 size: 12 residues. The CDR3 coding sequence is TGTGCCATCAGTGAAGGGGGAGATACGCAGTATTTT. It specifies CAISEGGDTQYF.

The V and J genes are TRBV11-3 and TRBJ1-6, with 9 bases fitting TRBD1. Germline V lookup: CDR1 SGHNT, CDR2 YENEEA. The CDR3 covers 15 residues. V was pared by 5 bases and J by 7 bases, with 6 bases of the junction left unmatched. CDR3 residues: CASSKTGGNNSPLHF. The CDR3 nucleotides read TGTGCCAGCAGCAAGACAGGGGGTAACAATTCACCCCTCCACTTT.

This clone was seen a single time. CDR3 nucleotides: TGTGCCAGCAGTGAAACTTGGTCGAACACCGGGGAGCTGTTTTTT. It yields the protein CASSETWSNTGELFF. The rearrangement joins TRBV6-1 to TRBJ2-2; D unclear. Trimming pared 2 bases from V and 0 bases from J, leaving 7 bases between. Looked up from germline, CDR1 is MNHNS and CDR2 is SASEGT. The CDR3 has 15 amino acids.

This chain connects TRBV11-3 to TRBJ2-1, with D maybe TRBD2 (5 bases). The CDR3 length is 16 residues. Trimming stripped 5 bases from V and 4 bases from J, with 18 bases between. Germline V gives CDR1 SGHNT, CDR2 YENEEA. This CDR3 is CASSNEGGGLYNEQFF. The CDR3 coding sequence is TGTGCCAGCAGCAACGAGGGTGGTGGCCTATACAATGAGCAGTTCTTC. The whole variable domain, remainder taken from reference TRBV11-3 and TRBJ2-1, is EAGVVQSPRYKIIEKKQPVAFWCNPISGHNTLYWYLQNLGQGPELLIRYENEEAVDDSQLPKDRFSAERLKGVDSTLKIQPAELGDSAVYLCASSNEGGGLYNEQFFGPGTRLTVL.

This clone was seen a single time. V and J are TRBV10-3 and TRBJ2-7, with 9 bases that match TRBD1. CDR1 is ENHRY and CDR2 is SYGVKD in the germline V gene. This CDR3 region has 12 residues. With 6 bases clipped from V and 5 bases from J, the junction kept 2 bases outside the gene matches. The CDR3 spells CAIRGQGDEQYF. The CDR3 nucleotides read TGTGCCATCAGGGGACAGGGCGACGAGCAGTACTTC.

This chain connects TRBV7-2 to TRBJ2-3; TRBD2 agrees at 9 bases. J lost 7 bases, V lost 1 base, and 9 bases had no gene match. The germline V gene encodes CDR1 SGHTA and CDR2 FQGNSA. The length of the CDR3 is 16 residues. CDR3 sequence: CASSLDRGRALNTQYF. Written as DNA, the CDR3 is TGTGCCAGCAGCTTAGATCGCGGGAGGGCGCTTAATACGCAGTATTTT.

This clone has more than one count but fewer than ten. The CDR3 DNA is TGTGCCAGCAGCTTAGTAACAGAGCCCGCACAGATAACGCAGTATTTT. Encoded protein: CASSLVTEPAQITQYF. The J gene is TRBJ2-3, the V gene TRBV7-9; no definite D call. The CDR3 length is 16 residues. The V gene's germline CDR1 is SEHNR and CDR2 FQNEAQ (reference sequence). Deletions cut 1 base from V and 9 bases from J, with 20 bases between.

The chain employs TRBV4-3 and TRBJ1-4, with 7 bases that match TRBD1. This CDR3 contains 15 residues. Germline CDR1 and CDR2: LGHNA and YSLEER. V gave up 4 bases and J gave up 2 bases; unmatched junction bases: 4. In DNA form, the CDR3 reads TGCGCCAGCAGCCTACAGGGGTATACTAATGAAAAACTGTTTTTT. This encodes CASSLQGYTNEKLFF.

J is TRBJ2-5 and V is TRBV7-6; TRBD1 might be the D (5 bases). CDR1 is SGHVS, CDR2 FNYEAQ, per germline. The CDR3 totals 16 residues. V was cut by 5 bases and J by 8 bases, with 24 bases left in between. The CDR3 coding sequence is TGTGCCAGCAGCCCCTCCCCACAGGAATCCAAGAGAACCCAGTACTTC. It is translated as CASSPSPQESKRTQYF.

The genes are TRBV5-1 and TRBJ2-7, with D possibly TRBD2 on 5 matching bases. Germline V gene lookup returns CDR1 SGHRS and CDR2 YFSETQ. V lost 9 bases and J 4 bases, leaving 20 bases between the germline ends. The CDR3 consists of 14 residues. CDR3 in amino acids: CANPNSGLGYEQYF. The CDR3 DNA is TGCGCCAACCCGAACAGTGGACTGGGGTACGAGCAGTACTTC.

The chain carries TRBV27 and TRBJ2-7; 8 nucleotides match TRBD2. V lost 5 bases and J lost 2; bases outside the gene matches: 5. Germline V gives CDR1 MNHEY, CDR2 SMNVEV (reference sequence). The CDR3 extends over 14 amino acids. CDR3 DNA: TGTGCCAGCAGTCAGACTAGCGTCCCCTACGAGCAGTACTTC. Amino acids: CASSQTSVPYEQYF.

The J gene is TRBJ1-5, the V gene TRBV2; 7 nucleotides line up with TRBD1. CDR1 is SNHLY and CDR2 is FYNNEI in the germline V gene. The CDR3 sequence is 14 residues long. V gave up 3 bases and J gave up 5 bases; unmatched junction bases: 4. The chain's CDR3 is CASSDRDRYQPQHF. CDR3 nucleotides: TGTGCCAGCAGTGATCGGGACAGATATCAGCCCCAGCATTTT. The entire variable domain, with the rest obtained from reference TRBV2 and TRBJ1-5, is as follows: EPEVTQTPSHQVTQMGQEVILRCVPISNHLYFYWYRQILGQKVEFLVSFYNNEISEKSEIFDDQFSVERPDGSNFTLKIRSTKLEDSAMYFCASSDRDRYQPQHFGDGTRLSIL.

This clone was found a few times. The chain has TRBV29-1 and TRBJ2-2, with D possibly matching TRBD2 (5 bases). The CDR3 totals 13 residues. Germline CDR1 and CDR2: SQVTM and ANQGSEA. V lost 7 bases and J 1 base, leaving 10 bases between the germline ends. The CDR3, as DNA: TGCAGCGGCCTCCGGGAGAACACCGGGGAGCTGTTTTTT. Translated: CSGLRENTGELFF.

The V and J genes are TRBV7-9 and TRBJ1-1, with 12 bases fitting TRBD1. Trimming removed 6 bases from V and 6 bases from J; junction bases left unmatched: 17. This CDR3 spans 18 amino acids. CDR1 SEHNR and CDR2 FQNEAQ come from the germline V gene (reference sequence). As DNA, the CDR3 is TGTGCCAGCAGTATTCCCTACCGGGACAGGGGGCAGGGGGCTGAAGCTTTCTTT. Protein: CASSIPYRDRGQGAEAFF.

The rearrangement uses TRBV10-3 and TRBJ2-5; 9 bases are a match to TRBD1. Germline CDR1 reads ENHRY; CDR2 reads SYGVKD. The trim removed 8 bases at V and 5 bases at J, leaving 3 bases unmatched. CDR3 length equals 12 residues. For the CDR3, the DNA is TGTGCCATCGGTGGGACAGGGGAGACCCAGTACTTC. This gives the protein CAIGGTGETQYF.